A selection of T cell receptor beta chains follows, all from one sample in a study of blood T cell repertoires in COVID-19. Profiling relied on immunoSEQ multiplex PCR, and the TCRdb table lists in-frame clones only, not all of them. The table shows 65,000 to 75,000 clones, with 80% to 85% occurring only once. Sequencing used peripheral blood. These receptors originate from a woman aged 60-75 years with acute or convalescent COVID-19. Both conserved end residues are part of each CDR3. The order of the fields is clone size, V gene, D gene, J gene, CDR3 protein, CDR3 DNA. The D gene is left open where the match is weak. Part of the rows lack a size; the others show once, few, many or a class for expanded clones.

size: .
V: TRBV5-1
D: TRBD1
J: TRBJ1-2
CDR3: CASSFGDRNYGYTF
DNA: TGCGCCAGCAGTTTTGGGGACAGAAACTATGGCTACACCTTC

size: .
V: TRBV18
D: TRBD1
J: TRBJ1-2
CDR3: CASSRDREDGYTF
DNA: TGTGCCAGCTCGCGGGACAGGGAGGATGGCTACACCTTC

size: .
V: TRBV5-1
D: TRBD2
J: TRBJ2-7
CDR3: CASSSTSGGAVSEQYF
DNA: TGCGCCAGCAGCTCGACTAGCGGGGGGGCCGTCAGCGAGCAGTACTTC

size: few
V: TRBV18
D: .
J: TRBJ1-2
CDR3: CASSLPQGPGANYGYTF
DNA: TGTGCCAGCTCACTCCCGCAGGGGCCAGGGGCTAACTATGGCTACACCTTC

size: once
V: TRBV5-1
D: TRBD1
J: TRBJ1-1
CDR3: CASSLGDRFNTEAFF
DNA: TGCGCCAGCAGCTTAGGGGACAGATTTAACACTGAAGCTTTCTTT

size: .
V: TRBV28
D: TRBD1
J: TRBJ1-1
CDR3: CASKGDRVVTEAFF
DNA: TGTGCCAGCAAAGGGGACAGGGTGGTCACTGAAGCTTTCTTT

size: .
V: TRBV7-9
D: .
J: TRBJ1-1
CDR3: CASSPLGGNTEAFF
DNA: TGTGCCAGCAGCCCCTTGGGGGGGAACACTGAAGCTTTCTTT

size: .
V: TRBV9
D: .
J: TRBJ1-2
CDR3: CASSDFQPTGRTRGYTF
DNA: TGTGCCAGCAGCGACTTCCAACCCACGGGACGGACTAGGGGCTACACCTTC

size: .
V: TRBV19
D: .
J: TRBJ1-1
CDR3: CASTVGGFGAEAFF
DNA: TGTGCCAGTACCGTGGGGGGGTTCGGAGCTGAAGCTTTCTTT

size: once
V: TRBV4-1
D: TRBD2
J: TRBJ2-3
CDR3: CASSLWGTGGPTDTQYF
DNA: TGCGCCAGCAGCCTATGGGGGACGGGGGGGCCGACAGATACGCAGTATTTT

size: .
V: TRBV18
D: TRBD2
J: TRBJ2-7
CDR3: CASSLLAGGPDEQYF
DNA: TGTGCCAGCTCCCTTTTAGCGGGGGGGCCCGACGAGCAGTACTTC

size: .
V: TRBV14
D: .
J: TRBJ2-7
CDR3: CASSQVRWAEQYF
DNA: TGTGCCAGCAGCCAAGTCCGCTGGGCCGAGCAGTACTTC

size: few
V: TRBV6-2/TRBV6-3
D: TRBD1
J: TRBJ1-2
CDR3: CASSYPPDRVPYGYTF
DNA: TGTGCCAGCAGTTACCCCCCGGACAGGGTTCCCTATGGCTACACCTTC

size: .
V: TRBV7-3
D: .
J: TRBJ2-1
CDR3: CASSPQGTEQFF
DNA: TGTGCCAGCAGCCCCCAGGGGACTGAGCAGTTCTTC

size: .
V: TRBV21-1
D: .
J: TRBJ2-1
CDR3: CASSKDPLAGGCSYNEQFF
DNA: TGTGCCAGCAGCAAAGATCCTCTAGCGGGGGGGTGCTCCTACAATGAGCAGTTCTTC

size: once
V: TRBV11-2
D: .
J: TRBJ2-3
CDR3: CASSMGQGNTDTQYF
DNA: TGTGCCAGCAGTATGGGGCAGGGGAACACAGATACGCAGTATTTT

size: .
V: TRBV7-3
D: TRBD1
J: TRBJ1-2
CDR3: CASSLTQTGDGYTF
DNA: TGTGCCAGCAGCTTAACGCAGACAGGGGATGGCTACACCTTC

size: .
V: TRBV29-1
D: .
J: TRBJ1-2
CDR3: CSVEGQDYGYTF
DNA: TGCAGCGTTGAAGGTCAGGACTATGGCTACACCTTC

size: .
V: TRBV6-5
D: TRBD1
J: TRBJ1-5
CDR3: CASSQGQSGWGPQHF
DNA: TGTGCCAGCAGCCAGGGACAGAGCGGCTGGGGGCCCCAGCATTTT

size: .
V: TRBV19
D: TRBD1
J: TRBJ1-2
CDR3: CASSKGIGQGGHGYTF
DNA: TGTGCCAGTAGTAAAGGTATAGGACAGGGGGGACATGGCTACACCTTC

size: .
V: TRBV3-1/TRBV3-2
D: TRBD2
J: TRBJ2-4
CDR3: CASSLGTSGGAAKNIQYF
DNA: TGTGCCAGCAGCCTCGGGACTAGCGGGGGGGCCGCCAAAAACATTCAGTACTTC

size: .
V: TRBV2
D: .
J: TRBJ1-3
CDR3: CASSEQVSGNTIYF
DNA: TGTGCCAGCAGTGAACAGGTCTCTGGAAACACCATATATTTT

size: .
V: TRBV9
D: .
J: TRBJ2-6
CDR3: CASSGSKWSGANVLTF
DNA: TGTGCCAGCAGCGGATCTAAGTGGTCTGGGGCCAACGTCCTGACTTTC

size: .
V: TRBV2
D: TRBD1
J: TRBJ1-2
CDR3: CASMPGQGTGYTF
DNA: TGTGCCAGCATGCCGGGACAGGGGACGGGCTACACCTTC

size: .
V: TRBV5-4
D: .
J: TRBJ1-2
CDR3: CASSLTVQYGYTF
DNA: TGTGCCAGCAGCTTGACAGTTCAGTATGGCTACACCTTC

size: .
V: TRBV11-3
D: TRBD1
J: TRBJ2-5
CDR3: CASSLSTGGASETQYF
DNA: TGTGCCAGCAGCCTCAGTACAGGGGGCGCGTCGGAGACCCAGTACTTC

size: .
V: TRBV11-1
D: TRBD2
J: TRBJ2-3
CDR3: CASSLRLAVDTQYF
DNA: TGTGCCAGCAGCCTGAGACTAGCCGTTGATACGCAGTATTTT

size: few
V: TRBV7-7
D: .
J: TRBJ1-1
CDR3: CASSLDKNTEAFF
DNA: TGTGCCAGCAGCTTGGACAAGAACACTGAAGCTTTCTTT

size: .
V: TRBV7-2
D: TRBD2
J: TRBJ2-7
CDR3: CASGTTGGTYEQYF
DNA: TGTGCCAGCGGAACTACGGGGGGTACCTACGAGCAGTACTTC

size: many
V: TRBV2
D: TRBD1
J: TRBJ1-1
CDR3: CASSTGGRVNTEAFF
DNA: TGTGCCAGCAGTACAGGGGGCAGAGTTAACACTGAAGCTTTCTTT

size: .
V: TRBV5-1
D: TRBD1
J: TRBJ2-3
CDR3: CASSSGQGVLGDTQYF
DNA: TGCGCCAGCAGCTCGGGACAGGGGGTACTCGGGGATACGCAGTATTTT

size: .
V: TRBV9
D: TRBD1
J: TRBJ1-3
CDR3: CASSVNRGLSSGNTIYF
DNA: TGTGCCAGCAGCGTTAACAGGGGCCTCAGCTCTGGAAACACCATATATTTT

size: .
V: TRBV2
D: .
J: TRBJ1-1
CDR3: CASSSFWGGTEAFF
DNA: TGTGCCAGCAGCAGCTTTTGGGGAGGGACTGAAGCTTTCTTT

size: .
V: TRBV7-3
D: .
J: TRBJ1-1
CDR3: CASSLSGSTEAFF
DNA: TGTGCCAGCAGCCTTTCCGGTAGCACTGAAGCTTTCTTT

size: .
V: TRBV7-2
D: .
J: TRBJ1-4
CDR3: CASSLQGYYEKLFF
DNA: TGTGCCAGCAGCTTACAGGGGTATTATGAAAAACTGTTTTTT

size: .
V: TRBV5-5
D: .
J: TRBJ2-7
CDR3: CASSLVRGYEQYF
DNA: TGTGCCAGCAGCTTGGTAAGGGGTTACGAGCAGTACTTC

size: .
V: TRBV19
D: TRBD2
J: TRBJ2-2
CDR3: CASSLAGGRTGELFF
DNA: TGTGCCAGTAGCCTAGCGGGGGGGCGGACCGGGGAGCTGTTTTTT

size: .
V: TRBV19
D: .
J: TRBJ1-1
CDR3: CASRNTGYTEAFF
DNA: TGTGCCAGTAGGAACACAGGGTACACTGAAGCTTTCTTT

size: .
V: TRBV7-2
D: .
J: TRBJ1-2
CDR3: CASINSGQLHYGYTF
DNA: TGTGCCAGCATCAACTCCGGACAGTTGCACTATGGCTACACCTTC

size: .
V: TRBV5-4
D: .
J: TRBJ2-7
CDR3: CASSQPGKPSHF
DNA: TGTGCCAGCAGCCAACCGGGGAAGCCCAGTCACTTC

size: .
V: TRBV19
D: TRBD2
J: TRBJ2-3
CDR3: CASRSIGGGGTDTQYF
DNA: TGTGCCAGTAGGTCGATCGGGGGGGGTGGCACAGATACGCAGTATTTT

size: .
V: TRBV5-1
D: TRBD1
J: TRBJ1-1
CDR3: CASSLIPGTGNTEAFF
DNA: TGCGCCAGCAGCTTGATCCCCGGGACAGGAAACACTGAAGCTTTCTTT

size: .
V: TRBV18
D: .
J: TRBJ1-1
CDR3: CASSPRTPQGDTEAFF
DNA: TGTGCCAGCTCACCACGTACCCCACAGGGAGACACTGAAGCTTTCTTT

size: .
V: TRBV6-6
D: .
J: TRBJ2-4
CDR3: CASSYSQGTSFQYF
DNA: TGTGCCAGCAGTTACTCCCAGGGGACATCATTTCAGTACTTC

size: .
V: TRBV9
D: TRBD1
J: TRBJ1-3
CDR3: CASSESGQVGSGNTIYF
DNA: TGTGCCAGCAGCGAATCGGGACAGGTTGGCTCTGGAAACACCATATATTTT

size: .
V: TRBV10-3
D: TRBD2
J: TRBJ2-2
CDR3: CAISAISGGTGELFF
DNA: TGTGCCATCAGTGCAATTAGCGGGGGCACCGGGGAGCTGTTTTTT

size: .
V: TRBV10-3
D: .
J: TRBJ2-3
CDR3: CAISTTGSTDTQYF
DNA: TGTGCCATCAGTACTACTGGGAGCACAGATACGCAGTATTTT

size: .
V: TRBV19
D: .
J: TRBJ1-5
CDR3: CASSSQTRNQPQHF
DNA: TGTGCCAGTAGTAGTCAGACGCGGAATCAGCCCCAGCATTTT

size: .
V: TRBV5-3
D: TRBD1
J: TRBJ1-5
CDR3: CARSLGDRGQLGNQPQHF
DNA: TGTGCCAGAAGCTTGGGAGACAGGGGGCAGTTGGGCAATCAGCCCCAGCATTTT

size: few
V: TRBV9
D: TRBD1
J: TRBJ1-2
CDR3: CASSVGLGTGYGYTF
DNA: TGTGCCAGCAGCGTAGGTTTAGGGACAGGGTATGGCTACACCTTC

size: .
V: TRBV2
D: .
J: TRBJ1-2
CDR3: CASSDEGGNYGYTF
DNA: TGTGCCAGCAGTGACGAGGGAGGCAACTATGGCTACACCTTC

size: .
V: TRBV6-5
D: TRBD1
J: TRBJ2-7
CDR3: CASGRTGGREQYF
DNA: TGTGCCAGCGGACGGACAGGGGGCCGCGAGCAGTACTTC

size: .
V: TRBV5-4
D: TRBD2
J: TRBJ2-1
CDR3: CASTTYSGGAINEQFF
DNA: TGTGCCAGCACCACCTATAGCGGGGGCGCTATCAATGAGCAGTTCTTC

size: .
V: TRBV10-2
D: .
J: TRBJ1-2
CDR3: CATQKQHGYTF
DNA: TGCGCCACCCAAAAACAACATGGCTACACCTTC

size: .
V: TRBV6-5
D: .
J: TRBJ2-3
CDR3: CASSRTSGTDTQYF
DNA: TGTGCCAGCAGTAGAACGTCGGGAACAGATACGCAGTATTTT